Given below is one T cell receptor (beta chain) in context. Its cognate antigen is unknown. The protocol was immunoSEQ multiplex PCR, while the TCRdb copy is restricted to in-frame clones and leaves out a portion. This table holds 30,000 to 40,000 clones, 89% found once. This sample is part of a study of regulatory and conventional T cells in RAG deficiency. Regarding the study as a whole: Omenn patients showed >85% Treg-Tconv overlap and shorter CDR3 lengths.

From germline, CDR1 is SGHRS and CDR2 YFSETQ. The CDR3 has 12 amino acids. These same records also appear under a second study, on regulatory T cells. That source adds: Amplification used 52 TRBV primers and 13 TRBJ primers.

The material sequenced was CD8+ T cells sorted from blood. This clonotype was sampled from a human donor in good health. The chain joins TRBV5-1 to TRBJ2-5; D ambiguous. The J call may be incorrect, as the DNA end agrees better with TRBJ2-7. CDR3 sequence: CASSPSSYEQYF. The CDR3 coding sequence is TGCGCCAGCAGCCCCAGCTCCTACGAGCAGTACTTC.